One and the same sample provided the 2 T cell receptor beta chains below, sequenced in a study of Ad26.COV2.S vaccination and SARS-CoV-2 variants. Some clones are missing from TCRdb's copy, which holds only in-frame ones; the method was immunoSEQ multiplex PCR. The top ten clones hold roughly 3.2% of a sample with hundreds of thousands of clones, about nine tenths of them seen once. Documented treatment: around 19 received Ad26.COV2.S at low or high dose, single or two shots; roughly five received placebo; per-sample allocation not given. The samples date from day 63 after the first vaccine or placebo injection. The specimen comprised peripheral blood, sampled in a trial of Ad26.COV2.S vaccine versus placebo. These receptors all come from a person aged 18-60 years who received the Ad26.COV2.S COVID-19 vaccine or a placebo.

The V call is TRBV4-1, the J call TRBJ2-5; D is perhaps TRBD1 (7 bases). Germline V gene data show CDR1 as MGHRA and CDR2 as YSYEKL. The germline V and J ends were trimmed by 3 bases and 5 bases, with 16 bases remaining between them. The CDR3 sequence is 15 residues long. CDR3 coding DNA: TGCGCCAGCAGCCAGCCAGGGGGAGGTCGGGAGACCCAGTACTTC. Protein: CASSQPGGGRETQYF.

This rearrangement joins TRBV10-3 to TRBJ2-2; 7 bases fit TRBD1. Germline-derived CDR1 and CDR2 are ENHRY and SYGVKD. V shed 4 bases and J 0 bases; nucleotides not matched to a gene: 5. CDR3 length: 16 residues. The CDR3 DNA sequence: TGTGCCATCAGTGGAGGGGGCTCCGCGAACACCGGGGAGCTGTTTTTT. This gives the protein CAISGGGSANTGELFF.